This T cell receptor (beta chain) was sequenced during a study of T cells in Graves' hyperthyroidism and ophthalmopathy. On the basis of clinical symptoms, serum thyroxine and TRAb, thyroid ultrasound and orbital computed tomography, diagnoses were made. This clonotype has more than one count but fewer than ten. Its target is unknown. RNA transcripts gave rise to amplified TCR beta CDR3 regions. HTBI primers were employed in a first-round RT-PCR of the TCR CDR3. MiXCR, applied by TCRdb to the multiplex PCR reads, yields one record per CDR3 protein. The sample comprises some 370,000 distinct CDR3 sequences, roughly 17% of which are singletons, and 30% to 35% rests with the top ten. Study conclusions and caveats: A model of 13 V-J pairs discriminated ophthalmopathy from stable hyperthyroidism. Blood samples included most of the expanded thyroid clonotypes exceeding 0.001.

Sequencing was done on a sample of blood. The source of this sequence is a woman under 40 with Graves' hyperthyroidism that later progressed to Graves' ophthalmopathy.

CDR3 coding DNA: TGTGCCAGCAGTTACCCGCGGACAGACAATGAGCAGTTCTTC. Protein sequence: CASSYPRTDNEQFF. The rearrangement joins TRBV6-2 or TRBV6-3 to TRBJ2-1, with D tentatively TRBD1 (6 bases). Germline V gives CDR1 MNHEY, CDR2 SVGEGT. Trimming stripped 2 bases from V and 5 bases from J, with 10 bases between. This CDR3 is 14 amino acids long.